A single sample gave rise to the 19 T cell receptor beta chains below, sequenced in a study of blood T cell repertoires in COVID-19. The repertoire was sequenced with immunoSEQ multiplex PCR; TCRdb's copy has only in-frame clones and lacks some. Of 51,000 or so clones in the sample, roughly 89% were seen once. The sequenced material came from peripheral blood. The receptors were sampled from an elderly man with acute or convalescent COVID-19.

In its sample, this clone was seen once. The rearrangement uses TRBV7-2 and TRBJ1-6; maybe TRBD1 (6 bases). Germline V lookup: CDR1 SGHTA, CDR2 FQGNSA. Trimming removed 5 bases at V and 6 bases at J, with 8 bases between. CDR3 length: 13 residues. The CDR3 loop reads CASSLQGNSPLHF. In nucleotides, the CDR3 is TGTGCCAGCAGCCTACAGGGTAATTCACCCCTCCACTTT.

The chain links TRBV6-5 to TRBJ1-1; unclear D gene. CDR1 is MNHEY, CDR2 SVGAGI, per germline. Trimming took 2 bases from V and 6 from J, leaving 19 bases between them. CDR3 length: 16 residues. The chain's CDR3 is CASSYSQSRVAAEAFF. CDR3 nucleotide sequence: TGTGCCAGCAGTTACAGTCAGTCTAGGGTAGCGGCTGAAGCTTTCTTT.

The gene calls are TRBV7-9 and TRBJ2-7; D is unresolved. CDR1 is SEHNR, CDR2 FQNEAQ, per germline (reference sequence). Deletions cut 0 bases from V and 4 bases from J, with 13 bases between. The CDR3 spans 15 residues. This CDR3 is CASSLAPDKTYEQYF. The CDR3 DNA follows: TGTGCCAGCAGCTTAGCCCCGGATAAGACTTACGAGCAGTACTTC. Together with reference TRBV7-9 and TRBJ2-7, the CDR3 gives the full variable domain: DTGVSQNPRHKITKRGQNVTFRCDPISEHNRLYWYRQTLGQGPEFLTYFQNEAQLEKSRLLSDRFSAERPKGSFSTLEIQRTEQGDSAMYLCASSLAPDKTYEQYFGPGTRLTVT.

J is TRBJ1-1 and V is TRBV5-1; no firm D call. Germline V gene data show CDR1 as SGHRS and CDR2 as YFSETQ. The CDR3 runs to 14 residues. V was trimmed by 1 base and J by 4 bases, leaving 11 bases between them. CDR3 protein: CASSLSAGVTEAFF. DNA for the CDR3: TGCGCCAGCAGCTTGTCGGCAGGCGTCACTGAAGCTTTCTTT. Based on the CDR3 plus reference TRBV5-1 and TRBJ1-1, the full variable domain is KAGVTQTPRYLIKTRGQQVTLSCSPISGHRSVSWYQQTPGQGLQFLFEYFSETQRNKGNFPGRFSGRQFSNSRSEMNVSTLELGDSALYLCASSLSAGVTEAFFGQGTRLTVV.

The rearrangement joins TRBV27 to TRBJ2-5, with TRBD2 identical over 16 bases. This CDR3 is 18 amino acids long. V was pared by 1 base and J by 5 bases, with 7 bases of the junction left unmatched. Germline CDR1 and CDR2: MNHEY and SMNVEV (reference sequence). CDR3 amino acids: CASSLYGTSGGEAETQYF. CDR3 coding DNA: TGTGCCAGCAGTTTATACGGGACTAGCGGGGGGGAGGCTGAGACCCAGTACTTC.

The chain uses TRBV29-1 and TRBJ1-5; D may be TRBD1 (6 bases). Germline loops: CDR1 SQVTM, CDR2 ANQGSEA. The germline V and J ends were trimmed by 7 bases and 11 bases, with 15 bases remaining between them. This CDR3 is built from 11 residues. The CDR3 DNA sequence: TGCAGCGCCGGGGGAGGGGGAACCCAGCATTTT. Translation gives CSAGGGGTQHF.

To note about this clone: Different DNA sequences within this sample yield the same CDR3. The chain has TRBV11-2 and TRBJ2-5; 8 bases match TRBD1. J was trimmed by 2 bases and V by 1 base; bases with no gene match: 0. Germline V gene data show CDR1 as SGHAT and CDR2 as FQNNGV. The CDR3 is made up of 14 amino acids. Written as DNA, the CDR3 is TGTGCCAGCAGCTTAGGGACAGGGCAAGAGACCCAGTACTTC. Its translation: CASSLGTGQETQYF.

The chain uses TRBV9 and TRBJ2-1; D is undetermined. The V gene lost 0 bases and the J gene lost 5 bases, with 12 bases spanning the gap. The CDR3 contains 15 residues. The germline V gene has CDR1 SGDLS and CDR2 YYNGEE. In DNA form, the CDR3 reads TGTGCCAGCAGCGTAGCTTTGCAGGCCAACAATGAGCAGTTCTTC. Translated, it gives CASSVALQANNEQFF.

The rearrangement uses TRBV19 and TRBJ1-2; 8 bases map to TRBD1. CDR1 LNHDA and CDR2 SQIVND come from the germline V gene (reference sequence). The CDR3 loop spans 16 amino acids. V was clipped by 1 base and J by 4 bases; unmatched bases: 8. The CDR3 DNA follows: TGTGCCAGTAGTATAGGGACAGGGTTAGAGGGCTATGGCTACACCTTC. As protein: CASSIGTGLEGYGYTF.

The chain uses TRBV2 and TRBJ2-3; TRBD2 matches 10 bases. In germline, CDR1 is SNHLY, CDR2 FYNNEI. V lost 6 bases to trimming and J lost 1 base; unmatched junction nucleotides: 7. This CDR3 region has 16 residues. CDR3 nucleotides: TGTGCCAGCAGACCAAGGACTAGCGGAGGCACAGATACGCAGTATTTT. Protein sequence: CASRPRTSGGTDTQYF.

The V and J genes are TRBV5-1 and TRBJ2-1; TRBD1 aligns across 9 bases. The CDR3 runs to 16 residues. After removal of 4 bases from V and 2 bases from J, the junction contained 7 bases not matched to a gene. CDR1 and CDR2 (germline): SGHRS, YFSETQ. CDR3 sequence reads: CASSGRDRDTYNEQFF. DNA for the CDR3: TGCGCCAGCAGCGGGAGGGACAGGGATACCTACAATGAGCAGTTCTTC.

The chain is built from TRBV6-5 and TRBJ2-5, with a possible D match to TRBD1 (5 bases). Germline lookup yields CDR1 MNHEY and CDR2 SVGAGI. The length of the CDR3 is 12 residues. V was pared by 7 bases and J by 5 bases, with 11 bases between. The DNA of the CDR3 is TGTGCCAGCAAAGGGGCCTGGGAGACCCAGTACTTC. It codes for CASKGAWETQYF.

This clone was observed a handful of times. The chain uses TRBV3-1 (or the pseudogene TRBV3-2) and TRBJ2-7; maybe TRBD2 (5 bases). The J call is doubtful: the DNA matches TRBJ2-1 better. CDR3 length: 18 amino acids. Germline V gene lookup returns CDR1 LGHDT and CDR2 YNNKEL (reference sequence). CDR3 region: CASSQEPSTNLAAYEQFF. Written as DNA, the CDR3 is TGTGCCAGCAGCCAAGAGCCCTCTACGAACCTAGCCGCCTACGAGCAGTTCTTC.

The chain is built from TRBV7-2 and TRBJ2-1; D may be TRBD1 (6 bases). Trimming removed 2 bases from V and 1 base from J, with 15 bases in between. This CDR3 spans 17 amino acids. The germline V gene encodes CDR1 SGHTA and CDR2 FQGNSA. The CDR3 sequence is CASSLRSAGASYNEQFF. CDR3 in DNA: TGTGCCAGCAGCTTACGGTCGGCAGGGGCTTCCTACAATGAGCAGTTCTTC.

V usage is TRBV7-9 and J usage is TRBJ1-2; no reliable D call. The germline CDR1 and CDR2 sequences are SEHNR and FQNEAQ (reference sequence). This CDR3 contains 14 residues. Trimming removed 5 bases from V and 3 bases from J, with 13 bases in between. This CDR3 is CASSKVRMDYGYTF. CDR3 DNA: TGTGCCAGCAGCAAAGTGAGAATGGACTATGGCTACACCTTC.

The chain joins TRBV5-6 to TRBJ2-3; TRBD2 matches at 8 bases. CDR1 SGHDT and CDR2 YYEEEE come from the germline V gene. V shed 4 bases and J 5 bases; nucleotides not matched to a gene: 12. The CDR3 consists of 16 residues. The CDR3 is CASSPLTGGLGDTQYF. The DNA of the CDR3 is TGTGCCAGCAGCCCTTTAACGGGGGGGCTTGGAGATACGCAGTATTTT.

J is TRBJ2-2 and V is TRBV27, with a weak D call TRBD2 (6 bases). This CDR3 comprises 20 residues. Germline CDR1 reads MNHEY; CDR2 reads SMNVEV (reference sequence). The V and J ends lost 1 base and 1 base respectively, with 22 bases between them. In DNA form, the CDR3 reads TGTGCCAGCAGTTTATTACTGAGGCGCGGGGTAGGTGGGAACACCGGGGAGCTGTTTTTT. It is translated as CASSLLLRRGVGGNTGELFF.

The V and J genes are TRBV5-1 and TRBJ2-5, with TRBD2 matching 7 bases. Germline V gives CDR1 SGHRS, CDR2 YFSETQ. Unmatched junction bases numbered 10, after V lost 0 bases and J lost 5 bases. This CDR3 is built from 16 residues. The CDR3 DNA is TGCGCCAGCAGCTTGGGCAAGGCGGGGGAAGGGGAGACCCAGTACTTC. Translation gives CASSLGKAGEGETQYF.

The chain combines TRBV27 with TRBJ1-5; 9 bases are a match to TRBD1. This CDR3 spans 13 amino acids. V lost 6 bases to trimming and J lost 6 bases; unmatched junction nucleotides: 3. Germline-derived CDR1 and CDR2 are MNHEY and SMNVEV (reference sequence). CDR3 sequence: CASSRDRAQPQHF. CDR3 in DNA: TGTGCCAGCAGCCGGGACAGGGCTCAGCCCCAGCATTTT.